This is a list of T cell receptor beta chains from one sample in a study of CD8+ T cells in alopecia areata. TCRdb's copy holds only in-frame clones and misses some; the assay was immunoSEQ multiplex PCR. Among some 180,000 clones listed, 45% to 60% were seen once. The sequencing used CD8+ T cells sorted from blood, collected at roughly week 53, from a patient treated with tofacitinib. The receptors originated from a human donor with alopecia areata. Both conserved end residues are part of each CDR3. Each record gives: J gene, CDR3 length, D gene, clone size, V gene, CDR3 protein, CDR3 DNA. The D gene is left open where the match is weak. Size tells how often a clone was seen (once, few, many) or the class of an expanded clone, and some rows leave it out.

TRBJ1-5 13 - few TRBV10-3 CAIGIDSNQPQHF TGTGCCATCGGCATTGACAGCAATCAGCCCCAGCATTTT
TRBJ2-7 13 - - TRBV7-9 CASTELGTYEQYF TGTGCCAGCACCGAACTGGGGACCTACGAGCAGTACTTC
TRBJ2-7 15 - - TRBV19 CASSIWRGSSYEQYF TGTGCCAGTAGTATATGGAGAGGGAGCTCCTACGAGCAGTACTTC
TRBJ2-7 16 - - TRBV6-5 CASSYSTSAVGYEQYF TGTGCCAGCAGTTACTCGACCAGCGCGGTCGGCTACGAGCAGTACTTC
TRBJ1-1 13 - - TRBV6-4 CASSLRVNTEAFF TGTGCCAGCAGCTTGAGAGTGAACACTGAAGCTTTCTTT
TRBJ1-2 19 TRBD1 - TRBV13 CASSLGPFGTGGRVYGYTF TGTGCCAGCAGCTTAGGCCCGTTCGGGACAGGGGGCAGGGTCTATGGCTACACCTTC
TRBJ2-7 15 TRBD2 few TRBV13 CASSFGGASRYEQYF TGTGCCAGCAGCTTCGGGGGGGCGAGTAGGTACGAGCAGTACTTC
TRBJ1-4 14 - - TRBV25-1 CASRKLGLNEKLFF TGTGCCAGCAGAAAATTAGGACTTAATGAAAAACTGTTTTTT
TRBJ2-3 15 - - TRBV10-3 CAISESQGGTDTQYF TGTGCCATCAGTGAGTCCCAAGGGGGGACAGATACGCAGTATTTT
TRBJ2-6 15 - - TRBV7-9 CASTGTGKVANVLTF TGTGCCAGCACCGGAACAGGGAAGGTTGCCAACGTCCTGACTTTC
TRBJ2-3 13 - - TRBV5-6 CASSYIRTDTQYF TGTGCCAGCAGCTATATTCGCACAGATACGCAGTATTTT
TRBJ1-2 13 - - TRBV29-1 CSVPPVGGNGYTF TGCAGCGTTCCGCCCGTGGGAGGGAATGGCTACACCTTC
TRBJ1-5 14 - - TRBV30 CAWSVENINQPQHF TGTGCCTGGAGTGTGGAAAACATAAATCAGCCCCAGCATTTT
TRBJ1-1 12 - many TRBV4-1 CASESVNTEAFF TGCGCCAGCGAGTCCGTAAACACTGAAGCTTTCTTT
TRBJ1-1 14 - - TRBV11-2 CASSLVTANTEAFF TGTGCCAGCAGCTTAGTCACCGCGAACACTGAAGCTTTCTTT
TRBJ2-5 13 TRBD2 - TRBV25-1 CASSGLVVETQYF TGTGCCAGCAGCGGACTAGTGGTAGAGACCCAGTACTTC
TRBJ2-4 15 - - TRBV5-6 CASSLETRAGNIQYF TGTGCCAGCAGCTTGGAAACGAGGGCGGGAAACATTCAGTACTTC
TRBJ2-7 17 TRBD1 - TRBV7-9 CASSLGGEGDRAHEQYF TGTGCCAGCAGCTTAGGAGGTGAAGGAGACAGGGCACACGAGCAGTACTTC